This TCR beta chain was documented in a study of PD-1 blockade in classical Hodgkin lymphoma. Study as a whole: Patients got intravenous nivolumab 3 mg/kg every 2 weeks.

Germline CDR1 and CDR2: KGHSH and LQKENI. The germline V and J ends were trimmed by 3 bases and 4 bases, with 13 bases remaining between them. The CDR3 is 15 residues long. Noted time point: cycle 4 day 1 (C4D1), after less than 7 weeks of nivolumab. All trial patients relapsed after autologous stem cell transplantation. Method: immunoSEQ multiplex PCR; TCRdb's copy keeps in-frame clones and lacks some. The data hold approximately 65,000 clones, with about 90% observed a single time. This chain links TRBV18 with TRBJ2-1, with a weak D call TRBD1 (5 bases). Sequenced material: peripheral blood mononuclear cells (PBMCs), taken before the fourth cycle of nivolumab. The receptor's source is a human donor with classical Hodgkin lymphoma. In DNA form, the CDR3 reads TGTGCCAGCTCACCGGCCGCAGGGCCTTACAATGAGCAGTTCTTC. Encoded protein: CASSPAAGPYNEQFF.